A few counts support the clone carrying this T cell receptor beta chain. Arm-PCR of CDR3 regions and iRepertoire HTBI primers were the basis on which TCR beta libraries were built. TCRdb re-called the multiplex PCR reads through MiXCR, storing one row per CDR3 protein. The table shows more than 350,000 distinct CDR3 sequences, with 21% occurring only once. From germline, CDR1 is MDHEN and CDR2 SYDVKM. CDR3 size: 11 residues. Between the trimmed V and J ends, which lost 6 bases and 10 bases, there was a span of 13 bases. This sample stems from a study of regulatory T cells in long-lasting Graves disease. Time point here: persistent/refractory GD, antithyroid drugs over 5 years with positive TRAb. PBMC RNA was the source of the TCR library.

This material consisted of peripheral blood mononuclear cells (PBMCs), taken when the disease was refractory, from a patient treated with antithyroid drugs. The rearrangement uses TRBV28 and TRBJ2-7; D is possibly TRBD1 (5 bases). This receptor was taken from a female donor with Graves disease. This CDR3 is CASSPTEIQYF. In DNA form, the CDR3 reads TGTGCCAGCAGCCCGACAGAAATTCAGTACTTC.